These 2 T cell receptor beta chains share one sample of origin, sequenced in a study of T cell responses to AZD1222 COVID-19 vaccine. Measured with immunoSEQ multiplex PCR; TCRdb has only the in-frame clones, and not every one. The data show 95,000 to 150,000 clones, with 75% to 90% seen just once and 2% to 3% held by the top ten. The sample in question was peripheral blood, obtained 28 days after the second AZD1222 dose. Receptors originate from an adult who received the AZD1222 COVID-19 vaccine.

The chain carries TRBV11-2 and TRBJ2-7; the D gene is possibly TRBD2 (7 bases). The V end was cut by 1 base, the J end by 6 bases, with 19 bases between. CDR1 is SGHAT, CDR2 FQNNGV, per germline. The CDR3 is made up of 16 amino acids. The CDR3 here is CASSLVAAGAPSEQYF. The CDR3 bases are TGTGCCAGCAGCTTAGTCGCGGCGGGGGCTCCGAGCGAGCAGTACTTC.

The genes are TRBV29-1 and TRBJ2-7, with D unresolved. The V end lost 4 bases, the J end lost 0 bases, and 10 bases lay between the germline ends. The CDR3 totals 13 residues. Germline V gives CDR1 SQVTM, CDR2 ANQGSEA. The CDR3 spells CSVGPQGSYEQYF. The DNA for the CDR3 is TGCAGCGTTGGACCTCAAGGCTCCTACGAGCAGTACTTC.